This TCR beta chain comes out of a study of blood T cell repertoires in COVID-19. Before being deemed recovered, Cohort 3 donors had two negative PCRs, clearance, or symptom resolution. The V and J ends lost 4 bases and 6 bases respectively, with 10 bases between them. Germline CDR1 and CDR2: LGHNA and YNFKEQ. CDR3 length: 13 amino acids. Per the original methods: Amplification from reference gene primers served as the basis for estimated nucleated cell counts. Sequenced by immunoSEQ multiplex PCR; TCRdb stores in-frame clones only, minus some. The V and J calls and the clone size are those of that table, but D and trimming were determined from the DNA. The sample has under 150,000 clones, 60% to 80% seen once; the top ten hold over 2.5%.

The gene calls are TRBV4-2 and TRBJ2-1, with a possible D match to TRBD2 (5 bases). The specimen sequenced was PBMCs or T cells enriched from blood (not recorded which). This clonotype originated in a woman in her fifties or sixties who had recovered from COVID-19. The CDR3 here is CASSLQRSNEQFF. CDR3 sequence (DNA): TGTGCCAGCAGCCTACAGCGGTCCAATGAGCAGTTCTTC.